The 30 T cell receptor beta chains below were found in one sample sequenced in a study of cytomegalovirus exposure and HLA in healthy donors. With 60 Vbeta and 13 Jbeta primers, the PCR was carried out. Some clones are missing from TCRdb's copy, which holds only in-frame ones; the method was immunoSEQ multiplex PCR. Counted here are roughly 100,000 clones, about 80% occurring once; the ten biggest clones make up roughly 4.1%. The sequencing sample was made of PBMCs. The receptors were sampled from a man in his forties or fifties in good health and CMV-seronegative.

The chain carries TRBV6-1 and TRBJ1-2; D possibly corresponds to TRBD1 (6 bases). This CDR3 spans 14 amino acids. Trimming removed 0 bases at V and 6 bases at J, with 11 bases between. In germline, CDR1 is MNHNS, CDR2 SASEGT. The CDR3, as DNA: TGTGCCAGCAGTGAAGCGGGCAGGGGAAATGGCTACACCTTC. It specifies CASSEAGRGNGYTF.

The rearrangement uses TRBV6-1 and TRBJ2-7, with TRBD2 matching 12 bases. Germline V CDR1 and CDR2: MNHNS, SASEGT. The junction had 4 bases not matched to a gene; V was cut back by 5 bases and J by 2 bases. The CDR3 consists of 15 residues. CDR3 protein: CASSRLAGGPYEQYV. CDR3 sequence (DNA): TGTGCCAGCAGTCGTCTAGCGGGGGGGCCCTACGAGCAGTACGTC.

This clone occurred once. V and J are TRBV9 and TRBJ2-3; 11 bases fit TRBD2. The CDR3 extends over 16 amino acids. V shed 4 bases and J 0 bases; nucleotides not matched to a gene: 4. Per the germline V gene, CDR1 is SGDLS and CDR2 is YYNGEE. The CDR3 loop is CASSRLAGLSTDTQYF. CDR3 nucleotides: TGTGCCAGCAGCAGACTAGCGGGGCTCAGCACAGATACGCAGTATTTT.

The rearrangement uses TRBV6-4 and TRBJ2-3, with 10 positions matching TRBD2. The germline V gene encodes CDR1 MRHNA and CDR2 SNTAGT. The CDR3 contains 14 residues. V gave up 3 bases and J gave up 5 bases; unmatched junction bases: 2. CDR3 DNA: TGTGCCAGCAGTGAAAGCGGGGGGGGAGATACGCAGTATTTT. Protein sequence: CASSESGGGDTQYF.

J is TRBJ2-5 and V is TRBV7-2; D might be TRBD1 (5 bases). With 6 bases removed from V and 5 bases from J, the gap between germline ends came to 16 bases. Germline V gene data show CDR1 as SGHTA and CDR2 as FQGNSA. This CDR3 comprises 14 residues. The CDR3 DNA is TGTGCCAGCAGGGACAACCACCCCAGGGAGACCCAGTACTTC. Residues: CASRDNHPRETQYF.

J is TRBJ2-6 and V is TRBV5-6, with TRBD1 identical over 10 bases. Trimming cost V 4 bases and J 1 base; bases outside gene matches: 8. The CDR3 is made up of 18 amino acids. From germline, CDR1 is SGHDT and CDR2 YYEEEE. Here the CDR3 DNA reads TGTGCCAGCAGCCTAAGACAGGGGGCGCGATCTGGGGCCAACGTCCTGACTTTC. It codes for CASSLRQGARSGANVLTF.

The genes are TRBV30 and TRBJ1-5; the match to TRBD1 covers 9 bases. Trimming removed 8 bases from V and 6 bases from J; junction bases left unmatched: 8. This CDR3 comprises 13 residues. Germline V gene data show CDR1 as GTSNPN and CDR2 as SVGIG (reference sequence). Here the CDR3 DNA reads TGTGCCGGTGACAGGGGGTTCGGTCAGCCCCAGCATTTT. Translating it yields CAGDRGFGQPQHF.

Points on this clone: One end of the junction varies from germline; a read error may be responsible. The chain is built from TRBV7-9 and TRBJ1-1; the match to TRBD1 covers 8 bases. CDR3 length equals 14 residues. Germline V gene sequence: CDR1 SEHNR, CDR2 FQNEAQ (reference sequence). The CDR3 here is CSSNPRTGGTEAFF. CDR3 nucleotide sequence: TGTTCCAGCAACCCCCGAACAGGGGGAACTGAAGCTTTCTTT.

CDR3 DNA: TGTGCCAGCAGCTCGAGACAGGCCAAAAACATTCAGTACTTC. Translated, it gives CASSSRQAKNIQYF. The V call is TRBV5-4, the J call TRBJ2-4; D is perhaps TRBD1 (5 bases). Germline CDR1 reads SGHNT; CDR2 reads YYREEE (reference sequence). This CDR3 is built from 14 residues. The V end lost 3 bases, the J end lost 1 base, and 8 bases lay between the germline ends.

The CDR3 DNA reads as TGTGCCAGCAGCTTGGCGGCTAACTATGGCTACACCTTC. This codes for CASSLAANYGYTF. The chain employs TRBV5-4 and TRBJ1-2; D not resolved. CDR3 length: 13 residues. Trimming shortened V by 0 bases and J by 0 bases, and 3 bases separated the two germline ends. Germline CDR1 SGHNT, CDR2 YYREEE (reference sequence).

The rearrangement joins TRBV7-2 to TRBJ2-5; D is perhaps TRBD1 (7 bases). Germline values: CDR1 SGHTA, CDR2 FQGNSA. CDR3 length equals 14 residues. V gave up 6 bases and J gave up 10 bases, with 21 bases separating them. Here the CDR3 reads CASRQWGGTEGQYF. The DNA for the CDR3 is TGTGCCAGCAGACAATGGGGCGGGACAGAGGGCCAGTACTTC.

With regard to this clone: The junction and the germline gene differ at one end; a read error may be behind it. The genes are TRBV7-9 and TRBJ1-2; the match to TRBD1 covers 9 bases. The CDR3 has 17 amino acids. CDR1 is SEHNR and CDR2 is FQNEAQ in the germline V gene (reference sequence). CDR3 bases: TGTTCCAGCAGCTCCCTAGGGACAGGGATGGCTAACTATGGCTACACCTTC. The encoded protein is CSSSSLGTGMANYGYTF.

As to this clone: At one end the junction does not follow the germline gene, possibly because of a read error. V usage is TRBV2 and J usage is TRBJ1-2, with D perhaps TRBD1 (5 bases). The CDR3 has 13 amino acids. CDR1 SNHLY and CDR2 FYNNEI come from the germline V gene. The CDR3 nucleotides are TGTGCCCGCTTCAAGGACACTAAATATGGCTACACCTTC. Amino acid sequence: CARFKDTKYGYTF.

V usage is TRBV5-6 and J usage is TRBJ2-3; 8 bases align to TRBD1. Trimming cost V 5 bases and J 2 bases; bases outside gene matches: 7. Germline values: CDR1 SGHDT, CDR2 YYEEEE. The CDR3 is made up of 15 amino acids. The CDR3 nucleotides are TGTGCCAGCAGTTGGACAGGGTGGGTCACAGATACGCAGTATTTT. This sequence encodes CASSWTGWVTDTQYF.

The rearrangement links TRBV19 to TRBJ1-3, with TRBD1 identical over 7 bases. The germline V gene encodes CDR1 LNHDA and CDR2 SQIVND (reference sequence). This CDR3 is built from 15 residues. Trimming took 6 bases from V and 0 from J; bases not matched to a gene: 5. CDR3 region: CASSQGETSGNTIYF. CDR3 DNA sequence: TGTGCCAGTAGCCAGGGGGAGACCTCTGGAAACACCATATATTTT.

The CDR3 coding sequence is TGTGCCATCAGTGACCCAACGGGACTAGCGGGGGGGCTTGGCACAGATACGCAGTATTTT. Amino acid sequence: CAISDPTGLAGGLGTDTQYF. V gene TRBV10-3 combines with J gene TRBJ2-3; 16 bases agree with TRBD2. The V and J ends lost 3 bases and 1 base, in that order; junction bases with no gene match: 10. CDR3 length equals 20 residues. Germline CDR1 ENHRY, CDR2 SYGVKD.

The CDR3 loop reads CASSIAQLQETQYF. The CDR3 DNA reads as TGCGCCAGCAGCATTGCACAGCTCCAAGAGACCCAGTACTTC. The chain joins TRBV5-1 to TRBJ2-5; D uncertain. V lost 4 bases and J lost 1, with 11 bases in between. CDR1 is SGHRS, CDR2 YFSETQ, per germline. This CDR3 spans 14 amino acids.

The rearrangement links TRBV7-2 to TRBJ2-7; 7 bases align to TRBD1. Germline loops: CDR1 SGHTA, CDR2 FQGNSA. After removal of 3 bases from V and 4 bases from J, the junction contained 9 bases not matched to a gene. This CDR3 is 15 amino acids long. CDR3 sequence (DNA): TGTGCCAGCAGCTTTACGAGACAGGGTTTTTACGAGCAGTACTTC. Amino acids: CASSFTRQGFYEQYF.

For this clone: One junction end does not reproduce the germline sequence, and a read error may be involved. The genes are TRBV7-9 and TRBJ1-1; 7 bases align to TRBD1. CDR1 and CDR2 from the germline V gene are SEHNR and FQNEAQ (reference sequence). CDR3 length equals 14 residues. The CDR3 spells CSSRNPRGFTEAFF. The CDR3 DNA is TGTTCCAGCAGGAACCCCAGGGGGTTCACTGAAGCTTTCTTT.

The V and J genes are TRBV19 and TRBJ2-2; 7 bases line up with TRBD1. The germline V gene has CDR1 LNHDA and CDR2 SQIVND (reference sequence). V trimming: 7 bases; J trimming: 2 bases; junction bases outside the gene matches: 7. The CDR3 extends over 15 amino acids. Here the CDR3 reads CASTNQGVNTGELFF. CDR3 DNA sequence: TGTGCCAGTACTAATCAGGGGGTTAACACCGGGGAGCTGTTTTTT. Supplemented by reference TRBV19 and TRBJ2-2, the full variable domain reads DGGITQSPKYLFRKEGQNVTLSCEQNLNHDAMYWYRQDPGQGLRLIYYSQIVNDFQKGDIAEGYSVSREKKESFPLTVTSAQKNPTAFYLCASTNQGVNTGELFFGEGSRLTVL.

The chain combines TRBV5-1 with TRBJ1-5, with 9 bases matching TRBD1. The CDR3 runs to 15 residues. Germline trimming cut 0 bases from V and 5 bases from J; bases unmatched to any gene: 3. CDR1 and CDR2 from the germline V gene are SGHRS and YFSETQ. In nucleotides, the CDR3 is TGCGCCAGCAGCTTGGGGGGACAGGGCCATCAGCCCCAGCATTTT. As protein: CASSLGGQGHQPQHF.

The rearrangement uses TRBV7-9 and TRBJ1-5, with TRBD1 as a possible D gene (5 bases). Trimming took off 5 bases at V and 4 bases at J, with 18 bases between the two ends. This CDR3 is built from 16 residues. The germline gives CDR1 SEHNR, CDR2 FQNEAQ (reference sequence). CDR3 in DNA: TGTGCCAGCAGCCAAGATCGGCAGGGAGGAAATCAGCCCCAGCATTTT. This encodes CASSQDRQGGNQPQHF.

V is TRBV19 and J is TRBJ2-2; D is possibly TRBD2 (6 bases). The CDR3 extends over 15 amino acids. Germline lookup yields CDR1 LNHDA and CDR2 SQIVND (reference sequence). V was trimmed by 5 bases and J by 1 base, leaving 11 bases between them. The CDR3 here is CASSVGLMNTGELFF. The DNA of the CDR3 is TGTGCCAGTAGTGTCGGACTAATGAACACCGGGGAGCTGTTTTTT.

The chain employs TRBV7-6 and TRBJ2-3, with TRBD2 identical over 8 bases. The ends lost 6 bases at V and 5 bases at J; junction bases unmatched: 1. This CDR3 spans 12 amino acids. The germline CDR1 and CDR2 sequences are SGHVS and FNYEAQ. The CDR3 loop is CASRLAGDTQYF. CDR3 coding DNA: TGTGCCAGCAGGCTAGCGGGAGATACGCAGTATTTT.

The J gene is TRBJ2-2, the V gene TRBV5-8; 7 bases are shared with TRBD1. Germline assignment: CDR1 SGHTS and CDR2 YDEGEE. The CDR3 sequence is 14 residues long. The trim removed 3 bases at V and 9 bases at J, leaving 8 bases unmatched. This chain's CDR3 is CASSYDRAPRELFF. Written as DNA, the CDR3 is TGTGCCAGCAGCTATGACAGGGCCCCGAGGGAGCTGTTTTTT. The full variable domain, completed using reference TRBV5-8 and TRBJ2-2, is EAGVTQSPTHLIKTRGQQATLRCSPISGHTSVYWYQQALGLGLQFLLWYDEGEERNRGNFPPRFSGRQFPNYSSELNVNALELEDSALYLCASSYDRAPRELFFGEGSRLTVL.

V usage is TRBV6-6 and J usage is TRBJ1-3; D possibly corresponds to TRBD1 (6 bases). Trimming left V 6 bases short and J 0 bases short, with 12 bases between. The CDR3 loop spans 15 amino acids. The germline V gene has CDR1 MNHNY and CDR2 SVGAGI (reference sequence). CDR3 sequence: CASRQDRDSGNTIYF. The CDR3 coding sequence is TGTGCCAGCAGACAGGACAGAGACTCTGGAAACACCATATATTTT.

CDR3: CASSLTPHGSLSYNEQFF. The CDR3 nucleotides are TGTGCCAGCAGCTTAACGCCCCACGGGAGCCTCTCCTACAATGAGCAGTTCTTC. V is TRBV7-2 and J is TRBJ2-1; the D gene is possibly TRBD2 (6 bases). The germline V gene has CDR1 SGHTA and CDR2 FQGNSA. The length of the CDR3 is 18 residues. V shed 2 bases and J shed 0 bases, with 17 bases lying between them.

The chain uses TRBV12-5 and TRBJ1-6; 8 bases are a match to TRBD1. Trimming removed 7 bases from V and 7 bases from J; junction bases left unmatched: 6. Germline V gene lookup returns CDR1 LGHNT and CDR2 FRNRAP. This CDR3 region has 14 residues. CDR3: CASAPDRANSPLHF. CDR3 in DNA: TGTGCTAGTGCCCCGGACAGGGCGAATTCACCCCTCCACTTT. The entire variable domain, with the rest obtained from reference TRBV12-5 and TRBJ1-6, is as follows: DARVTQTPRHKVTEMGQEVTMRCQPILGHNTVFWYRQTMMQGLELLAYFRNRAPLDDSGMPKDRFSAEMPDATLATLKIQPSEPRDSAVYFCASAPDRANSPLHFGNGTRLTVT.

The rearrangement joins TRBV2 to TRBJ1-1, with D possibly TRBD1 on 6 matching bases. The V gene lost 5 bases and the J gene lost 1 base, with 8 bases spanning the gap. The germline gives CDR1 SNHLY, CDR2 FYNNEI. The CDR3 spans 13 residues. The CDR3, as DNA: TGTGCCAGCAGTTGGACAGCGAACACTGAAGCTTTCTTT. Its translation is CASSWTANTEAFF.

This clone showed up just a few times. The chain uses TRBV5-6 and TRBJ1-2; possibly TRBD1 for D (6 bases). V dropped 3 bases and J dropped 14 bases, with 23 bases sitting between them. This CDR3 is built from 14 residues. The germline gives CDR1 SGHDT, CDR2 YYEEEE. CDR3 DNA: TGTGCCAGCAGCTGGAGAGGGGGTTGGGGGAGTAGGACCTTC. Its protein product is CASSWRGGWGSRTF.